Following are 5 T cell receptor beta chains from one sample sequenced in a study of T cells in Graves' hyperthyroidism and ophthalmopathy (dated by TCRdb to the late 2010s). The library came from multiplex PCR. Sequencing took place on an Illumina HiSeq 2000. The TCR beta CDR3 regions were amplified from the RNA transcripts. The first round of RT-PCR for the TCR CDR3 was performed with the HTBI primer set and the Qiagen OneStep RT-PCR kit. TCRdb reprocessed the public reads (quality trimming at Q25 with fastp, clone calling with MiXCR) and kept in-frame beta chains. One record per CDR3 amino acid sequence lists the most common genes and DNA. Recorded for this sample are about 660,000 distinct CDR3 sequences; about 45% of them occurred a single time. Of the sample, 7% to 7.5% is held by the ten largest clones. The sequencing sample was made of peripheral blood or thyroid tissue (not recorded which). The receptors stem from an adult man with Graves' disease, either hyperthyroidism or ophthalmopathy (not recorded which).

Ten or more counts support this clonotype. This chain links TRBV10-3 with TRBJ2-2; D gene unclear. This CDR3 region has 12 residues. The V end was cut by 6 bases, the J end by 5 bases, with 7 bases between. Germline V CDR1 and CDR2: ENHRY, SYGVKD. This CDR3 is CAISYKTGELFF. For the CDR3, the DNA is TGTGCCATCAGCTACAAAACCGGGGAGCTGTTTTTT.

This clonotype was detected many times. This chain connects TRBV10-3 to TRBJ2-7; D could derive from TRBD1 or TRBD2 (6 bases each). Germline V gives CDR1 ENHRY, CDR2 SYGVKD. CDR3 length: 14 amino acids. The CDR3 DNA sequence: TGTGTTGGCCCCGGGGGCCAGAGGGGCCACGAGCAGTACTTC. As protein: CVGPGGQRGHEQYF.

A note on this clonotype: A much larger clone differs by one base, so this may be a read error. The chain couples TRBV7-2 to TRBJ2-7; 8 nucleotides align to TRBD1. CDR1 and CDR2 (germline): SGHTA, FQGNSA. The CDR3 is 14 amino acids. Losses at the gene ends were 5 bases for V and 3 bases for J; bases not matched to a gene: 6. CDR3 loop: CASSQHRGDYEQYF. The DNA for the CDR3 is TGTGCCAGCAGCCAGCACAGGGGGGACTACGAGCAGTACTTC. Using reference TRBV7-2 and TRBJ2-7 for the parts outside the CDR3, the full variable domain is GAGVSQSPSNKVTEKGKDVELRCDPISGHTALYWYRQSLGQGLEFLIYFQGNSAPDKSGLPSDRFSAERTGGSVSTLTIQRTQQEDSAVYLCASSQHRGDYEQYFGPGTRLTVT.

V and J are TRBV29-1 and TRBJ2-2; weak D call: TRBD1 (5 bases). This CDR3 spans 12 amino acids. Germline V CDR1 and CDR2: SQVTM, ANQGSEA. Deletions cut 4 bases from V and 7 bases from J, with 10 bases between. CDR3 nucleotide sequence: TGCAGCGTTGCCCAGGGCGGCGGGGAGCTGTTTTTT. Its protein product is CSVAQGGGELFF.

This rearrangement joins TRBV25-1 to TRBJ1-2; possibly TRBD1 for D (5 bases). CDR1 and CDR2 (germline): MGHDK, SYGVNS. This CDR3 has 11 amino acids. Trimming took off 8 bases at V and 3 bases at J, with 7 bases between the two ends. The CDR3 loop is CASAGHYGYTF. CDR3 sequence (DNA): TGTGCCAGCGCGGGGCACTATGGCTACACCTTC.